These 13 T cell receptor beta chains were all obtained from the same sample, sequenced in a study of cytomegalovirus exposure and HLA in healthy donors. The primer mix had 60 Vbeta and 13 Jbeta primers. TCRdb's table, derived via immunoSEQ multiplex PCR, lists solely in-frame clones and lacks some. The sample shows around 190,000 clones, roughly 74% of them seen only once. The sample consisted of PBMCs. These receptors were taken from a woman in her twenties or thirties in good health and CMV-seropositive.

The chain is built from TRBV19 and TRBJ1-5, with D possibly being TRBD1 (5 bases). Deletions cut 5 bases from V and 4 bases from J, with 15 bases between. The germline V gene has CDR1 LNHDA and CDR2 SQIVND (reference sequence). This CDR3 region has 15 residues. The DNA of the CDR3 is TGTGCCAGTAGTTCGGGATCAGGGAGGAATCAGCCCCAGCATTTT. Residues: CASSSGSGRNQPQHF.

The chain employs TRBV7-2 and TRBJ2-3, with TRBD2 identical over 7 bases. V gave up 2 bases and J gave up 1 base; unmatched junction bases: 3. The CDR3 totals 15 residues. Looked up from germline, CDR1 is SGHTA and CDR2 is FQGNSA. The CDR3 DNA reads TGTGCCAGCAGCTTATCCGGACTAGGCACAGATACGCAGTATTTT. Translation: CASSLSGLGTDTQYF.

Only one count was recorded for this clone. This rearrangement joins TRBV5-1 to TRBJ2-3, with 11 bases aligning to TRBD2. The CDR3 is 20 residues long. J gave up 0 bases and V 0 bases, and 12 bases lay outside the gene matches. From germline, CDR1 is SGHRS and CDR2 YFSETQ. The chain's CDR3 is CASSLAHQGTSGFSTDTQYF. The DNA of the CDR3 is TGCGCCAGCAGCTTGGCGCACCAGGGGACTAGCGGTTTTAGCACAGATACGCAGTATTTT.

This clone was found once. The rearrangement links TRBV2 to TRBJ2-3; D is unresolved. The CDR3 is made up of 11 amino acids. V was pared by 4 bases and J by 3 bases, with 2 bases between. The germline CDR1 and CDR2 sequences are SNHLY and FYNNEI. The CDR3 here is CASSATDTQYF. DNA of the CDR3: TGTGCCAGCAGTGCGACAGATACGCAGTATTTT.

This rearrangement joins TRBV6-1 to TRBJ2-7, with 9 bases identical to TRBD2. From germline, CDR1 is MNHNS and CDR2 SASEGT. This CDR3 is 14 amino acids long. With 6 bases clipped from V and 3 bases from J, the junction kept 6 bases outside the gene matches. CDR3 residues: CASRAGGTYYEQYF. The CDR3 bases are TGTGCCAGCAGAGCGGGGGGCACTTACTACGAGCAGTACTTC.

The rearrangement links TRBV9 to TRBJ2-7; weak D call: TRBD2 (6 bases). CDR3 length: 14 amino acids. CDR1 and CDR2 (germline): SGDLS, YYNGEE. Trimming pared 4 bases from V and 7 bases from J, leaving 18 bases between. CDR3 sequence: CASSSPLGEEEQYF. In DNA form, the CDR3 reads TGTGCCAGCAGCTCTCCGTTAGGGGAGGAGGAGCAGTACTTC.

The chain carries TRBV28 and TRBJ1-5; no definite D call. Looked up from germline, CDR1 is MDHEN and CDR2 is SYDVKM. The CDR3 consists of 13 residues. With 10 bases removed from V and 0 bases from J, the gap between germline ends came to 10 bases. DNA of the CDR3: TGTGCCATTCAGAAGTATAGCAATCAGCCCCAGCATTTT. This translates into CAIQKYSNQPQHF.

CDR3 coding DNA: TGCAGTGCTAGAGGACCAGGAGAAGCTTTCTTT. Amino acids: CSARGPGEAFF. J is TRBJ1-1 and V is TRBV20-1; D remains ambiguous. Germline CDR1 reads DFQATT; CDR2 reads SNEGSKA (reference sequence). V dropped 1 base and J dropped 8 bases, with 8 bases sitting between them. The CDR3 totals 11 residues.

This clone was recorded once. This chain joins TRBV28 and TRBJ2-7, with TRBD1 as a possible D gene (6 bases). Germline CDR1 reads MDHEN; CDR2 reads SYDVKM. This CDR3 is 13 amino acids long. V was cut by 2 bases and J by 1 base, with 6 bases left in between. CDR3 amino acids: CASSLGQSYEQYF. CDR3 DNA sequence: TGTGCCAGCAGTTTAGGACAGTCCTACGAGCAGTACTTC.

The gene calls are TRBV6-1 and TRBJ1-6, with unresolved D. The CDR3 is 13 amino acids. Germline V gene lookup returns CDR1 MNHNS and CDR2 SASEGT. Trimming removed 1 base from V and 5 bases from J, with 3 bases in between. CDR3 nucleotides: TGTGCCAGCAGTGAAGGGCATAATTCACCCCTCCACTTT. It translates to CASSEGHNSPLHF.

This rearrangement joins TRBV11-3 to TRBJ2-1; D perhaps matches TRBD1 (6 bases). Germline assignment: CDR1 SGHNT and CDR2 YENEEA. The CDR3 totals 12 residues. Trimming shortened V by 4 bases and J by 7 bases, and 8 bases separated the two germline ends. Here the CDR3 DNA reads TGTGCCAGCAGCTCCCAGGGGAATGAGCAGTTCTTC. This encodes CASSSQGNEQFF.

This clone appeared a single time. This chain joins TRBV30 and TRBJ2-6; D remains ambiguous. Germline V gives CDR1 GTSNPN, CDR2 SVGIG (reference sequence). Trimming left V 6 bases short and J 0 bases short, with 9 bases between. This CDR3 region has 14 residues. The CDR3 sequence: CACDKTSGANVLTF. The CDR3, as DNA: TGTGCCTGTGACAAGACCTCTGGGGCCAACGTCCTGACTTTC.

The genes are TRBV28 and TRBJ1-3, with D unclear. Germline loops: CDR1 MDHEN, CDR2 SYDVKM. The CDR3 consists of 16 residues. The V end lost 2 bases, the J end lost 1 base, and 12 bases lay between the germline ends. The CDR3 here is CASSLTPPGSGNTIYF. Written as DNA, the CDR3 is TGTGCCAGCAGTTTAACCCCCCCGGGATCTGGAAACACCATATATTTT.